This record looks at one TCR beta chain sequence and its context. The data were taken from a study of Ad26.COV2.S vaccination and SARS-CoV-2 variants. Overall study: Intramuscular Ad26.COV2.S doses were given once or twice, 56 days apart.

Sequencing used immunoSEQ multiplex PCR; TCRdb keeps in-frame clones, though not all of them. The sample has about 220,000 clones, over 75% seen once; the top ten hold around 11%. Noted treatment: roughly 19 received Ad26.COV2.S at low or high dose, single or two shots; 5 received placebo; per-sample allocation not given. At day 63 after the first vaccine or placebo injection, samples were drawn. In Boston, the donor was an adult between 18-55 years of age. Specimen: peripheral blood, collected in a trial of Ad26.COV2.S vaccine versus placebo. The sequence derives from a person between 18 and 60 years old who received the Ad26.COV2.S COVID-19 vaccine or a placebo.

CDR3 amino acids: CASSWGTHNTGELFF. DNA of the CDR3: TGTGCCAGCAGCTGGGGGACACACAACACCGGGGAGCTGTTTTTT. This chain connects TRBV7-9 to TRBJ2-2, with D possibly being TRBD1 (6 bases). V was cut by 4 bases and J by 2 bases, with 11 bases left in between. Germline V gives CDR1 SEHNR, CDR2 FQNEAQ (reference sequence). CDR3 length: 15 residues. Full variable domain (remainder filled in from reference TRBV7-9 and TRBJ2-2): DTGVSQNPRHKITKRGQNVTFRCDPISEHNRLYWYRQTLGQGPEFLTYFQNEAQLEKSRLLSDRFSAERPKGSFSTLEIQRTEQGDSAMYLCASSWGTHNTGELFFGEGSRLTVL.